The rows below give T cell receptor beta chains drawn from one sample of a study of Graves' ophthalmopathy and Graves' hyperthyroidism. TCRdb reanalysed the multiplex PCR reads using MiXCR and keeps one entry per CDR3 protein. This sample has 600,000 to 650,000 distinct CDR3 sequences; roughly 20% occur once, and the top ten carry 7.1%. Sequenced material: peripheral blood. These receptors all stem from a woman under 30 with stable Graves' hyperthyroidism. Some clones in this sample may be carry-over from other donors' samples. Each CDR3 is given with its conserved first and last residue. The D gene is left open where the match is weak. Clone size is not always given. Where it is, it says once, few, many or a class for expanded clones.

>NA|TRBJ1-2|TRBV27|NA
TGTGCCAGCAGAGGAGACACCAACTATGGCTACACCTTC
CASRGDTNYGYTF
>NA|TRBJ1-2|TRBV13|many
TGTGCCAGCAGTTCCCGGCGACAGGCTCCCTATGGCTACACCTTC
CASSSRRQAPYGYTF
>NA|TRBJ2-7|TRBV29-1|many
TGCAGCGGCCTCGGTGGGGGGAAAAGGGAGCAGTACTTC
CSGLGGGKREQYF
>TRBD1|TRBJ1-1|TRBV12-3/TRBV12-4|many
TGTGCCAGCAGTTCGAGGGGGCTAGACACTGAAGCTTTCTTT
CASSSRGLDTEAFF
>NA|TRBJ1-2|TRBV28|many
TGTGCCAGCAGTTCCTCCCTGGAGGGCTACACCTTC
CASSSSLEGYTF
>NA|TRBJ2-5|TRBV30|many
TGTGCCTGGAGTGTTGGGGGGGGCTCGGAGACCCAGTACTTC
CAWSVGGGSETQYF
>TRBD1|TRBJ2-7|TRBV6-1|many
TGTGCCAGCAGTGCGCAGGGACAGGCCTACGAGCAGTACTTC
CASSAQGQAYEQYF
>TRBD1|TRBJ2-4|TRBV18|NA
TGTGCCAGCTCCGGCGGGACAGGAAACATTCAGTACTTC
CASSGGTGNIQYF
>NA|TRBJ2-7|TRBV27|many
TGTGCCAGCAGTAGGGGAGAAAACACCTACGAGCAGTACTTC
CASSRGENTYEQYF
>NA|TRBJ2-7|TRBV10-2|many
TGTGCCAGCAGTGAGGGAAGCTCCTACGAGCAGTACTTC
CASSEGSSYEQYF
>NA|TRBJ1-6|TRBV12-3/TRBV12-4|many
TGTGCCAGCAGCCTTACAGGAGGAAATTCACCCCTCCACTTT
CASSLTGGNSPLHF
>NA|TRBJ1-6|TRBV6-5|many
TGTGCCAGCAGTTACTCTGACAGGACATCTTCACCCCTCCACTTT
CASSYSDRTSSPLHF
>TRBD1|TRBJ1-6|TRBV20-1|many
TGCAGTGCGGGACAGGATCCTGGTTCACCCCTCCACTTT
CSAGQDPGSPLHF
>NA|TRBJ2-7|TRBV2|many
TGTGCCAGCTCCAGATGGGGCGGCGAGCAGTACTTC
CASSRWGGEQYF
>TRBD1|TRBJ1-6|TRBV24-1|many
TGTGCCACCAGTGAATCCGGGACAGTGGAAATCAATTCACCCCTCCACTTT
CATSESGTVEINSPLHF
>NA|TRBJ1-1|TRBV6-2/TRBV6-3|NA
TGTGCCAGCAGTGGTCGATATGAGACTGAAGCTTTCTTT
CASSGRYETEAFF
>NA|TRBJ1-1|TRBV7-3|many
TGTGCCAGCAGCTCCTCCGGGACGCTCAACACTGAAGCTTTCTTT
CASSSSGTLNTEAFF
>TRBD1|TRBJ1-3|TRBV28|many
TGTGCCAGCAGTTTACCGCAGGGGGCTGGAAACACCATATATTTT
CASSLPQGAGNTIYF
>TRBD1|TRBJ2-7|TRBV28|many
TGTGCCAGCAGTTTACGGACAGGAGACTACGAGCAGTACTTC
CASSLRTGDYEQYF
>TRBD1|TRBJ1-2|TRBV12-3/TRBV12-4|NA
TGTGCCAGCAGCCCTGACAGGGGGATAGGCTACACCTTC
CASSPDRGIGYTF
>NA|TRBJ1-5|TRBV6-5|many
TGTGCCAGCAGTTACCGGACAGGCAATCAGCCCCAGCATTTT
CASSYRTGNQPQHF
>NA|TRBJ2-2|TRBV6-1|many
TGTGCCAGCAGGGTACTGCGGACAACGAACACCGGGGAGCTGTTTTTT
CASRVLRTTNTGELFF
>NA|TRBJ2-7|TRBV27|many
TGTGCCAGCAGTTTAATCCACAGATCCTACGAGCAGTACTTC
CASSLIHRSYEQYF
>TRBD2|TRBJ2-7|TRBV12-3/TRBV12-4|few
TGTGCCAGCAGTTCCCCGGGACTAGCGGGGGGGCCCTACGAGCAGTACTTC
CASSSPGLAGGPYEQYF
>NA|TRBJ1-2|TRBV28|NA
TGTGCCAGCAGTTCCACAGTCCCCAGCTATGGCTACACCTTC
CASSSTVPSYGYTF
>NA|TRBJ2-7|TRBV30|NA
TGTGCCTGGAGGGCCTCTTCTGTTGTGAAGCAGTACTTC
CAWRASSVVKQYF
>NA|TRBJ2-7|TRBV28|many
TGTGCCAGCGGGGGGGCGTTGGGCGAGCAGTACTTC
CASGGALGEQYF
>TRBD1|TRBJ2-2|TRBV12-3/TRBV12-4|NA
TGTGCCAGCAGTTTTAACCAGGGGGCTTTCGGGGAGATGTTTTTT
CASSFNQGAFGEMFF
>NA|TRBJ1-1|TRBV7-8|NA
TGTGCCAGCAGCCGAGGTTGGGAGACTGAAGCTTTCTTT
CASSRGWETEAFF
>TRBD1|TRBJ1-2|TRBV30|many
TGTGCCCGGACGGAACAGGGGAGTAGCTATGGCTACACCTTC
CARTEQGSSYGYTF
>NA|TRBJ1-2|TRBV28|few
TGTGCCAGCACGTGGGTAATGACTAACTATGGCTACACCTTC
CASTWVMTNYGYTF
>NA|TRBJ2-2|TRBV30|NA
TGTGCCTGGAGTCCATCCGGGGAGGGGGAGCTGTTTTTT
CAWSPSGEGELFF
>TRBD1|TRBJ2-5|TRBV5-5|few
TGTGCCAGCAGCCAGTGGGACAGCGAAGAGACCCAGTACTTC
CASSQWDSEETQYF
>TRBD1|TRBJ1-1|TRBV20-1|few
TGCAGTGCTAGGGGGACAGTGAACACTGAAGCTTTCTTT
CSARGTVNTEAFF
>NA|TRBJ2-7|TRBV4-1|many
TGCGCCAGCAGCCAAGATTACTTGGGCGAGCAGTACTTC
CASSQDYLGEQYF
>NA|TRBJ1-6|TRBV20-1|NA
TGCAGTGCTAAACCCCCGGGGGATGGTTCACCCCTCCACTTT
CSAKPPGDGSPLHF
>NA|TRBJ1-2|TRBV20-1|many
TGCAGTGCTAGAGCGAGCTTCTATGGCTACACCTTC
CSARASFYGYTF
>TRBD1|TRBJ2-5|TRBV19|many
TGTGCCAGTAGTCCCAAAAGGACAGGCCAAGAGACCCAGTACTTC
CASSPKRTGQETQYF
>NA|TRBJ1-3|TRBV2|few
TGTGCCAGCAGCGGTTTGGGGGATATAGGGGACACCATATATTTT
CASSGLGDIGDTIYF
>NA|TRBJ2-2|TRBV20-1|NA
TGCAGTGCTAGAGATGCCGGCAGGGGGGCCTTTTCGAACACCGGGGAGCTGTTTTTT
CSARDAGRGAFSNTGELFF
>TRBD1|TRBJ2-6|TRBV24-1|many
TGTGCCACCAGTCCAACACAGGGGTCGGTCGACGTCCTGACTTTC
CATSPTQGSVDVLTF
>NA|TRBJ2-5|TRBV14|many
TGTGCCAGCAGCCAAGATCGCCGTGGTGGGGTGGAGACCCAGTACTTC
CASSQDRRGGVETQYF
>TRBD1|TRBJ2-7|TRBV6-5|once
TGTGCCAGCAGTTACGCACGGACAGGGAAAAGGGCCGAGCAGTACTTC
CASSYARTGKRAEQYF
>TRBD1|TRBJ2-5|TRBV7-8|NA
TGTGCCAGCAGCTTAAGATCTTGGGGACAGTCCCAAGAGACCCAGTACTTC
CASSLRSWGQSQETQYF
>TRBD2|TRBJ2-5|TRBV20-1|many
TGCAGTGCTAGAGAAGCGGGGGGGCCCTTAGAGACCCAGTACTTC
CSAREAGGPLETQYF
>NA|TRBJ1-5|TRBV29-1|NA
TGCAGCGCAGGACAGCCAGGCGATCAGCCCCGGCATTTT
CSAGQPGDQPRHF
>NA|TRBJ2-7|TRBV28|NA
TGTGCCAGCACACCGCGGGTGGGAGGATCCTACGAGCAGTACTTC
CASTPRVGGSYEQYF
>NA|TRBJ1-1|TRBV5-8|NA
TGTGCCATCAGTCCCCAAGTAGTGAACACTGAAGCTTTCTTT
CAISPQVVNTEAFF